A selection of T cell receptor beta chains follows, all from one sample in a study of blood T cell repertoires in COVID-19. The assay was immunoSEQ multiplex PCR, and TCRdb's table has in-frame clones only and misses some. The data show roughly 190,000 clones, 84% seen once. Sample: PBMCs or T cells enriched from blood (not recorded which). Receptor source: a woman aged 25 to 39 who had been exposed to COVID-19. The CDR3 runs from the conserved cysteine through the conserved F or W. Fields, in order: clone size, D gene, J gene, V gene, CDR3 protein, CDR3 DNA. The D gene is left open where the match is weak. A row's size may be missing; if present it is once, few, many or a size class.

abundance: .
d_gene: TRBD2
j_gene: TRBJ2-1
v_gene: TRBV19
CDR3aa: CASSAEHKLLAPEGNEQFF
CDR3nt: TGTGCCAGTAGTGCCGAACACAAATTACTAGCGCCGGAGGGGAATGAGCAGTTCTTC

abundance: .
d_gene: TRBD1
j_gene: TRBJ1-2
v_gene: TRBV5-4
CDR3aa: CASSSWTGGLGYTF
CDR3nt: TGTGCCAGCAGCTCTTGGACAGGGGGATTGGGCTACACCTTC

abundance: .
d_gene: .
j_gene: TRBJ2-2
v_gene: TRBV2
CDR3aa: CASSDQGGGTGELFF
CDR3nt: TGTGCCAGCAGTGATCAGGGGGGAGGCACCGGGGAGCTGTTTTTT

abundance: .
d_gene: TRBD2
j_gene: TRBJ2-3
v_gene: TRBV6-5
CDR3aa: CASSRTSGVDTQYF
CDR3nt: TGTGCCAGCAGCAGGACTAGCGGGGTTGATACGCAGTATTTT

abundance: .
d_gene: TRBD1
j_gene: TRBJ2-1
v_gene: TRBV2
CDR3aa: CASSYRGRGKSSYNEQFF
CDR3nt: TGTGCCAGCAGCTACAGGGGGCGGGGGAAAAGCTCCTACAATGAGCAGTTCTTC

abundance: .
d_gene: TRBD1
j_gene: TRBJ2-5
v_gene: TRBV5-4
CDR3aa: CASSASTGRETQYF
CDR3nt: TGTGCCAGCAGCGCCTCGACAGGGCGGGAGACCCAGTACTTC

abundance: .
d_gene: .
j_gene: TRBJ1-2
v_gene: TRBV23-1
CDR3aa: CASSPPRGEGDYGYTF
CDR3nt: TGCGCCAGCAGTCCCCCTAGGGGGGAGGGCGACTATGGCTACACCTTC

abundance: .
d_gene: TRBD1
j_gene: TRBJ1-2
v_gene: TRBV9
CDR3aa: CASSHSSGDSDYGYTF
CDR3nt: TGTGCCAGCAGTCACTCCTCGGGGGACAGCGACTATGGCTACACCTTC

abundance: .
d_gene: .
j_gene: TRBJ1-5
v_gene: TRBV9
CDR3aa: CASSVVRAGNQPQHF
CDR3nt: TGTGCCAGCAGCGTAGTCAGGGCGGGCAATCAGCCCCAGCATTTT

abundance: few
d_gene: .
j_gene: TRBJ2-5
v_gene: TRBV6-2/TRBV6-3
CDR3aa: CASSYSQVKETQYF
CDR3nt: TGTGCCAGCAGTTACTCCCAGGTGAAAGAGACCCAGTACTTC

abundance: .
d_gene: TRBD2
j_gene: TRBJ2-1
v_gene: TRBV7-2
CDR3aa: CASGLGLAHNEQFF
CDR3nt: TGTGCCAGCGGTTTGGGACTAGCCCATAATGAGCAGTTCTTC

abundance: .
d_gene: .
j_gene: TRBJ2-4
v_gene: TRBV19
CDR3aa: CASSIPGLEDIQYF
CDR3nt: TGTGCCAGTAGTATCCCCGGATTGGAGGACATTCAGTACTTC

abundance: .
d_gene: TRBD1
j_gene: TRBJ1-1
v_gene: TRBV2
CDR3aa: CVGTGGFNTEAFF
CDR3nt: TGTGTTGGGACAGGGGGCTTTAACACTGAAGCTTTCTTT

abundance: .
d_gene: .
j_gene: TRBJ2-7
v_gene: TRBV7-2
CDR3aa: CASSLYPVREQYF
CDR3nt: TGTGCCAGCAGCTTATACCCTGTCAGGGAGCAGTACTTC

abundance: .
d_gene: TRBD2
j_gene: TRBJ2-7
v_gene: TRBV18
CDR3aa: CASSPLSGGTYEQYF
CDR3nt: TGTGCCAGCTCACCGTTGAGCGGGGGAACCTACGAGCAGTACTTC

abundance: .
d_gene: .
j_gene: TRBJ1-1
v_gene: TRBV19
CDR3aa: CASRDEVVGRGNTEAFF
CDR3nt: TGTGCCAGTAGGGACGAGGTGGTCGGGAGGGGGAACACTGAAGCTTTCTTT

abundance: .
d_gene: TRBD2
j_gene: TRBJ2-1
v_gene: TRBV5-4
CDR3aa: CASRLAGTSYNEQFF
CDR3nt: TGTGCCAGCAGATTAGCGGGGACCTCCTACAATGAGCAGTTCTTC

abundance: .
d_gene: TRBD1
j_gene: TRBJ2-1
v_gene: TRBV5-1
CDR3aa: CASSPRGVGQGSNEQFF
CDR3nt: TGCGCCAGCAGCCCCAGGGGTGTGGGACAGGGGAGCAATGAGCAGTTCTTC

abundance: once
d_gene: .
j_gene: TRBJ1-6
v_gene: TRBV5-1
CDR3aa: CASSLVPADSYNSPLHF
CDR3nt: TGCGCCAGCAGCTTGGTTCCCGCGGACAGCTATAATTCACCCCTCCACTTT

abundance: once
d_gene: .
j_gene: TRBJ1-5
v_gene: TRBV2
CDR3aa: CASNLGGWGGQPQHF
CDR3nt: TGTGCCAGCAACCTCGGCGGATGGGGGGGTCAGCCCCAGCATTTT

abundance: once
d_gene: .
j_gene: TRBJ1-5
v_gene: TRBV19
CDR3aa: CASRSSNQPQHF
CDR3nt: TGTGCCAGTAGAAGCAGCAATCAGCCCCAGCATTTT

abundance: once
d_gene: .
j_gene: TRBJ1-2
v_gene: TRBV7-9
CDR3aa: CASSLLAGYGYTF
CDR3nt: TGTGCCAGCAGTTTACTCGCAGGGTATGGCTACACCTTC

abundance: .
d_gene: .
j_gene: TRBJ1-4
v_gene: TRBV19
CDR3aa: CASSAQGPINEKLFF
CDR3nt: TGTGCCAGTAGTGCACAGGGTCCGATTAATGAAAAACTGTTTTTT

abundance: .
d_gene: .
j_gene: TRBJ1-5
v_gene: TRBV7-6
CDR3aa: CASSLMRQLYSNQPQHF
CDR3nt: TGTGCCAGCAGCTTAATGAGGCAGCTGTATAGCAATCAGCCCCAGCATTTT

abundance: .
d_gene: TRBD1
j_gene: TRBJ1-2
v_gene: TRBV6-6
CDR3aa: CASSYRTGAAGYTF
CDR3nt: TGTGCCAGCAGTTACCGGACAGGGGCGGCAGGCTACACCTTC

abundance: .
d_gene: .
j_gene: TRBJ2-2
v_gene: TRBV3-1/TRBV3-2
CDR3aa: CASSQDSGMAGELFF
CDR3nt: TGTGCCAGCAGCCAAGATAGTGGTATGGCCGGGGAGCTGTTTTTT

abundance: once
d_gene: TRBD1
j_gene: TRBJ1-2
v_gene: TRBV15
CDR3aa: CATSRDHRGFIDGYTF
CDR3nt: TGTGCCACCAGCAGAGATCACAGGGGGTTTATCGATGGCTACACCTTC

abundance: .
d_gene: .
j_gene: TRBJ1-2
v_gene: TRBV9
CDR3aa: CASSVPGGTYGYTF
CDR3nt: TGTGCCAGCAGCGTACCCGGGGGGACCTATGGCTACACCTTC

abundance: few
d_gene: .
j_gene: TRBJ1-1
v_gene: TRBV6-2/TRBV6-3
CDR3aa: CASSNHRDTIAFF
CDR3nt: TGTGCCAGCAGTAACCACCGGGACACGATAGCTTTCTTT

abundance: .
d_gene: TRBD1
j_gene: TRBJ1-2
v_gene: TRBV16
CDR3aa: CASSQLGTAISNYGYTF
CDR3nt: TGTGCCAGCAGCCAATTGGGGACAGCTATATCTAACTATGGCTACACCTTC

abundance: .
d_gene: TRBD1
j_gene: TRBJ2-5
v_gene: TRBV5-4
CDR3aa: CASSSKQGGQQETQYF
CDR3nt: TGTGCCAGCAGCTCCAAACAAGGGGGACAGCAAGAGACCCAGTACTTC

abundance: once
d_gene: TRBD1
j_gene: TRBJ2-1
v_gene: TRBV6-2/TRBV6-3
CDR3aa: CASSYDRDRGNHEQFF
CDR3nt: TGTGCCAGCAGTTACGACCGGGACAGGGGTAACCATGAGCAGTTCTTC

abundance: .
d_gene: .
j_gene: TRBJ1-6
v_gene: TRBV5-4
CDR3aa: CASSFTDHSPLHF
CDR3nt: TGTGCCAGCAGCTTTACAGACCATTCACCCCTCCACTTT

abundance: .
d_gene: .
j_gene: TRBJ2-1
v_gene: TRBV11-3
CDR3aa: CASSHRFSSYNEQFF
CDR3nt: TGTGCCAGCAGCCACAGGTTCAGCTCCTACAATGAGCAGTTCTTC

abundance: .
d_gene: TRBD1
j_gene: TRBJ1-6
v_gene: TRBV13
CDR3aa: CASSTRGPGPLHF
CDR3nt: TGTGCCAGCAGCACCAGGGGGCCTGGACCCCTCCACTTT